The 13 T cell receptor beta chains listed next were all sequenced from one sample in a study of OX40 agonist ivuxolimab in advanced cancers. Some clones are missing from TCRdb's copy, which holds only in-frame ones; the method was immunoSEQ multiplex PCR. Of about 58,000 clones in the sample, 83% are singletons; the top ten hold 3.1%. Material: CD4+ or CD8+ T cells sorted from blood, obtained in a trial of the OX40 agonist ivuxolimab. These receptors were obtained from an adult with an advanced solid tumor such as melanoma, head and neck, liver or kidney cancer.

The chain recombines TRBV5-1 with TRBJ1-5; 7 nucleotides agree with TRBD1. Trimming at V came to 3 bases and at J to 0 bases, leaving 3 bases not matched to a gene. CDR1 is SGHRS and CDR2 is YFSETQ in the germline V gene. CDR3 length equals 15 residues. The DNA for the CDR3 is TGCGCCAGCAGCTCTGGACAGGATAGCAATCAGCCCCAGCATTTT. It yields the protein CASSSGQDSNQPQHF.

The V and J genes are TRBV11-1 and TRBJ1-2, with 8 bases matching TRBD1. The germline gives CDR1 SGHAT, CDR2 FQDESV (reference sequence). The CDR3 length is 13 residues. The J segment lost 8 bases and the V segment lost 5 bases, leaving 7 bases of the junction unmatched. Here the CDR3 reads CASSRDRGGGYTF. CDR3 in DNA: TGTGCCAGCAGCCGCGACAGGGGCGGAGGCTACACCTTC.

The chain recombines TRBV4-2 with TRBJ2-2; TRBD2 is a possible D gene (6 bases). The CDR3 has 15 residues. With 4 bases removed from V and 7 bases from J, the gap between germline ends came to 16 bases. Germline V lookup: CDR1 LGHNA, CDR2 YNFKEQ. In DNA form, the CDR3 reads TGTGCCAGCAGCCCGCGGATGCCTAGCGTCGGGGAGCTGTTTTTT. Its translation: CASSPRMPSVGELFF.

The chain employs TRBV27 and TRBJ2-3; TRBD1 matches at 8 bases. The CDR3 has 16 amino acids. Germline values: CDR1 MNHEY, CDR2 SMNVEV (reference sequence). V lost 4 bases, J lost 1 base, and 7 bases stayed unmatched. In nucleotides, the CDR3 is TGTGCCAGCAGTTACCGGACAGGGACTGGCACAGATACGCAGTATTTT. It codes for CASSYRTGTGTDTQYF.

The chain is built from TRBV11-3 and TRBJ2-7; possibly TRBD1 for D (6 bases). The V end lost 3 bases, the J end lost 2 bases, and 8 bases lay between the germline ends. There are 13 residues in the CDR3. Looked up from germline, CDR1 is SGHNT and CDR2 is YENEEA. Here the CDR3 reads CASSLGQTYEQYF. DNA of the CDR3: TGTGCCAGCAGCTTGGGACAAACCTACGAGCAGTACTTC.

The rearrangement joins TRBV2 to TRBJ2-3, with D possibly TRBD2 on 6 matching bases. V was shortened by 6 bases and J by 4 bases, with 11 bases between the two germline ends. The V gene's germline CDR1 is SNHLY and CDR2 FYNNEI. The CDR3 has 13 amino acids. DNA for the CDR3: TGTGCCAGCAGGGAGGGGAGTGCAGATACGCAGTATTTT. Translation: CASREGSADTQYF.

The chain employs TRBV11-2 and TRBJ2-1, with D tentatively TRBD2 (5 bases). V was cut by 3 bases and J by 9 bases, with 12 bases left in between. The CDR3 totals 13 residues. From germline, CDR1 is SGHAT and CDR2 FQNNGV. In nucleotides, the CDR3 is TGTGCCAGCAGCTTCTATCACGAGGGTGAGCAGTTCTTC. Its translation: CASSFYHEGEQFF.

The CDR3 nucleotides are TGTGCCAGCAGCAGGGTAGGCGGGGTAGAGACCCAGTACTTC. It codes for CASSRVGGVETQYF. The chain couples TRBV6-5 to TRBJ2-5, with a weak D call TRBD2 (6 bases). The CDR3 has 14 residues. V shed 6 bases and J shed 4 bases, with 15 bases lying between them. Looked up from germline, CDR1 is MNHEY and CDR2 is SVGAGI.

This chain connects TRBV5-1 to TRBJ2-1, with 9 bases identical to TRBD1. CDR3 size: 16 residues. Germline loops: CDR1 SGHRS, CDR2 YFSETQ. Trimming removed 6 bases from V and 4 bases from J; junction bases left unmatched: 11. The CDR3, as DNA: TGCGCCAGCACCTTAGACCCGGGACAGGGATACAATGAGCAGTTCTTC. This codes for CASTLDPGQGYNEQFF.

The chain has TRBV5-1 and TRBJ2-1, with D perhaps matching TRBD1 or TRBD2 (6 bases each). V lost 0 bases to trimming and J lost 7 bases, with 17 bases between them. Germline-derived CDR1 and CDR2 are SGHRS and YFSETQ. The CDR3 has 16 amino acids. In DNA form, the CDR3 reads TGCGCCAGCAGCTTGGCCGGGGGCCTCCCCGGGAATGAGCAGTTCTTC. Protein sequence: CASSLAGGLPGNEQFF.

The chain uses TRBV5-1 and TRBJ2-5; 13 bases fit TRBD2. The CDR3 extends over 15 amino acids. CDR1 and CDR2 from the germline V gene are SGHRS and YFSETQ. With V trimmed by 3 bases and J by 2 bases, 1 base remained unmatched. DNA for the CDR3: TGCGCCAGCAGCTGGGGACTAGCGGGGCAAGAGACCCAGTACTTC. Its translation is CASSWGLAGQETQYF.

J is TRBJ1-1 and V is TRBV5-4; D is unclear. Looked up from germline, CDR1 is SGHNT and CDR2 is YYREEE (reference sequence). CDR3 length: 13 amino acids. Deletions cut 0 bases from V and 2 bases from J, with 5 bases between. The CDR3 coding sequence is TGTGCCAGCAGCTTGGACAGAAACACTGAAGCTTTCTTT. This encodes CASSLDRNTEAFF.

J is TRBJ2-7 and V is TRBV2, with D perhaps TRBD2 (5 bases). CDR3 length: 13 amino acids. The germline V gene encodes CDR1 SNHLY and CDR2 FYNNEI. Trimming left V 7 bases short and J 6 bases short, with 16 bases between. CDR3 sequence: CASTEGSAGEQYF. As DNA, the CDR3 is TGTGCCAGCACCGAAGGCAGCGCGGGCGAGCAGTACTTC.